This entry features one T cell receptor beta chain sequence. Antigen unknown. At one end the junction does not follow the germline gene, possibly because of a read error. Time point given: week 23, last vaccination. Doses of 300 ug of mutant IDH1 20-mer peptide were given with topical imiquimod. The sample originates from a study of a mutant IDH1 vaccine in newly diagnosed glioma. Across the study: Treated patients, averaging about 40 years, were around 60% male and approximately 38% female. Patients' prior therapy spanned radiotherapy, temozolomide, or both; most underwent both. Study-wide findings and caveats: Shifts in the top peripheral T cell clonotypes seemed unrelated to pseudoprogression.

The germline CDR1 and CDR2 sequences are DFQATT and SNEGSKA (reference sequence). CDR3 length equals 11 residues. Sequenced by immunoSEQ multiplex PCR; TCRdb stores in-frame clones only, minus some. The sample yields about 41,000 clones, more than 60% seen once. This chain links TRBV20-1 with TRBJ2-5; D possibly corresponds to TRBD2 (5 bases). Material: PBMCs, obtained from a glioma patient whose treatment included an IDH1 peptide vaccine. The TCR originated in a woman between 40 and 55 years old with glioma. Some clones in this sample may be carry-over from other donors' samples. CDR3: CSASDRDLPHF. CDR3 in DNA: TGCAGTGCTAGCGATCGGGATCTCCCCCACTTC.